The next 21 T cell receptor beta chains were all read from a single sample in a study of blood T cells in healthy people across ages. A second PCR of 7 to 11 cycles used a sample-barcoded 5' primer and a J-beta primer mix. MiXCR, run by TCRdb on the 5' RACE reads, gives a single entry per CDR3 protein. Of nearly 800,000 distinct CDR3 sequences detected, around three fifths appear once; the ten largest clones hold around 24%. Sequencing was done on a sample of blood. The receptors come from a man between 40 and 49 years old in good health.

V and J are TRBV20-1 and TRBJ2-1, with 10 bases matching TRBD1. Germline CDR1 DFQATT, CDR2 SNEGSKA (reference sequence). This CDR3 contains 14 residues. Trimming cost V 6 bases and J 8 bases; bases outside gene matches: 10. DNA of the CDR3: TGCAGTGCACGACCCGGGACAGGGGTTTATGAGCAGTTCTTC. Translation gives CSARPGTGVYEQFF.

The table lists this clonotype with a few counts. The gene calls are TRBV7-2 and TRBJ2-5; 7 bases align to TRBD1. Germline V gene lookup returns CDR1 SGHTA and CDR2 FQGNSA. The V segment lost 3 bases and the J segment 5 bases; nucleotides outside the gene matches: 3. CDR3 size: 13 residues. This CDR3 reads CASSFDRAETQYF. CDR3 in DNA: TGTGCCAGCAGCTTCGACAGGGCGGAGACCCAGTACTTC.

The rearrangement joins TRBV6-5 to TRBJ1-2; 12 positions agree with TRBD1. Germline values: CDR1 MNHEY, CDR2 SVGAGI. The CDR3 runs to 19 residues. Losses at the gene ends were 4 bases for V and 2 bases for J; bases not matched to a gene: 14. Here the CDR3 DNA reads TGTGCCAGCAGTTTTCCGGGGACAGGGGGCCCGACCGGCAACTATGGCTACACCTTC. It is translated as CASSFPGTGGPTGNYGYTF.

The chain combines TRBV28 with TRBJ2-7; D unresolved. The V end lost 1 base, the J end lost 5 bases, and 6 bases lay between the germline ends. Germline V lookup: CDR1 MDHEN, CDR2 SYDVKM. The length of the CDR3 is 12 residues. The CDR3 reads CASSLLLDEQYF. CDR3 coding DNA: TGTGCCAGCAGTTTATTATTGGACGAGCAGTACTTC.

The chain recombines TRBV28 with TRBJ2-1; the D is unclear. CDR3 length equals 15 residues. Germline V gene data show CDR1 as MDHEN and CDR2 as SYDVKM. The ends were cut back, 4 bases at V and 3 bases at J, with 13 bases in the middle. For the CDR3, the DNA is TGTGCCAGCAGTTCAGTTGACGCAGTCTACAATGAGCAGTTCTTC. Its translation: CASSSVDAVYNEQFF.

V is TRBV7-2 and J is TRBJ2-3; 7 nucleotides line up with TRBD2. Germline CDR1 and CDR2: SGHTA and FQGNSA. The V and J ends lost 1 base and 0 bases, in that order; junction bases with no gene match: 10. The CDR3 is 18 residues long. The DNA of the CDR3 is TGTGCCAGCAGCTTAGTTTCGGGGAGGGCCCTTAGCACAGATACGCAGTATTTT. This encodes CASSLVSGRALSTDTQYF.

The V call is TRBV2, the J call TRBJ1-5; no clear D gene. The length of the CDR3 is 14 residues. Trimming left V 6 bases short and J 3 bases short, with 12 bases between. Germline V CDR1 and CDR2: SNHLY, FYNNEI. In nucleotides, the CDR3 is TGTGCCAGCAGGGAAACGGACTACAATCAGCCCCAGCATTTT. Amino acids: CASRETDYNQPQHF.

This chain links TRBV7-9 with TRBJ2-5, with D possibly being TRBD1 (6 bases). The J call is uncertain, as TRBJ2-4 better fits the DNA end. The germline V gene encodes CDR1 SEHNR and CDR2 FQNEAQ (reference sequence). The length of the CDR3 is 15 residues. The CDR3 sequence is CASSLVSVTGNIQYF. CDR3 nucleotide sequence: TGTGCCAGCAGCTTAGTATCGGTGACAGGAAACATTCAGTACTTC.

In its sample, this clonotype was seen a few times. The rearrangement links TRBV15 to TRBJ2-5, with D possibly matching TRBD2 (7 bases). CDR3 length equals 16 residues. Trimming removed 0 bases from V and 3 bases from J, with 14 bases in between. Germline loops: CDR1 LNHNV, CDR2 YYDKDF (reference sequence). CDR3 DNA: TGTGCCACCAGCAGAGATGCGGGGGCGAGGGAAGAGACCCAGTACTTC. Its protein is CATSRDAGAREETQYF.

This clonotype showed up just a few times. The rearrangement uses TRBV7-2 and TRBJ2-7; D not resolved. The CDR3 covers 15 residues. The germline gives CDR1 SGHTA, CDR2 FQGNSA. V was cut by 1 base and J by 4 bases, with 14 bases left in between. In nucleotides, the CDR3 is TGTGCCAGCAGCTTAGTGGATGTGGGCCTATACGAGCAGTACTTC. Translated, it gives CASSLVDVGLYEQYF.

The chain carries TRBV5-1 and TRBJ2-3, with no clear D. Between the trimmed V and J ends, which lost 4 bases and 2 bases, there was a span of 14 bases. The CDR3 contains 15 residues. Germline V CDR1 and CDR2: SGHRS, YFSETQ. The CDR3 region has the DNA TGCGCCAGCAGCCCATCGATGGGGTTCACAGATACGCAGTATTTT. Protein product: CASSPSMGFTDTQYF.

The rearrangement uses TRBV7-2 and TRBJ2-5; D is possibly TRBD1 or TRBD2 (7 bases each). CDR3 size: 16 residues. Germline loops: CDR1 SGHTA, CDR2 FQGNSA. V gave up 2 bases and J gave up 1 base, with 14 bases separating them. CDR3: CASSLTTGRGQETQYF. The CDR3 DNA is TGTGCCAGCAGCTTAACGACAGGGAGGGGCCAAGAGACCCAGTACTTC.

V gene TRBV7-6 combines with J gene TRBJ1-2; D uncertain. The V gene lost 4 bases and the J gene lost 7 bases, with 19 bases spanning the gap. The CDR3 has 15 amino acids. Germline CDR1 SGHVS, CDR2 FNYEAQ. CDR3 coding DNA: TGTGCCAGCAGCTCCCGGACTGTTGTGACGTTTGGCTACACCTTC. It is translated as CASSSRTVVTFGYTF.

This chain joins TRBV7-3 and TRBJ2-2, with 10 bases that match TRBD1. CDR1 is SGHTA, CDR2 FQGTGA, per germline. J was trimmed by 4 bases and V by 5 bases; bases with no gene match: 4. There are 15 residues in the CDR3. CDR3 DNA sequence: TGTGCCAGCAGCGCCGGACAGGGGGGCACCGGGGAGCTGTTTTTT. The encoded protein is CASSAGQGGTGELFF. Supplemented by reference TRBV7-3 and TRBJ2-2, the full variable domain reads GAGVSQTPSNKVTEKGKYVELRCDPISGHTALYWYRQSLGQGPEFLIYFQGTGAADDSGLPNDRFFAVRPEGSVSTLKIQRTERGDSAVYLCASSAGQGGTGELFFGEGSRLTVL.

This rearrangement joins TRBV7-2 to TRBJ1-2, with D possibly matching TRBD1 (6 bases). The CDR3 covers 15 residues. CDR1 is SGHTA and CDR2 is FQGNSA in the germline V gene. Deletions cut 5 bases from V and 3 bases from J, with 16 bases between. Here the CDR3 reads CASSLRASGDYGYTF. CDR3 coding DNA: TGTGCCAGCAGCCTTAGGGCGTCAGGGGACTATGGCTACACCTTC.

The chain carries TRBV5-5 and TRBJ1-2, with D unresolved. Trimming shortened V by 4 bases and J by 3 bases, and 19 bases separated the two germline ends. Germline values: CDR1 SGHKS, CDR2 YYEKEE (reference sequence). This CDR3 spans 16 amino acids. This CDR3 reads CASSLLREVRDYGYTF. DNA of the CDR3: TGTGCCAGCAGCCTCTTAAGGGAGGTTCGGGACTATGGCTACACCTTC. The full variable domain, in which reference TRBV5-5 and TRBJ1-2 provide the parts outside the CDR3, is DAGVTQSPTHLIKTRGQQVTLRCSPISGHKSVSWYQQVLGQGPQFIFQYYEKEERGRGNFPDRFSARQFPNYSSELNVNALLLGDSALYLCASSLLREVRDYGYTFGSGTRLTVV.

The CDR3 region has the DNA TGCAGCGTTGGGTCCGGGGAGCTGTTTTTT. Its protein product is CSVGSGELFF. V gene TRBV29-1 combines with J gene TRBJ2-2; D gene ambiguous. CDR1 and CDR2 from the germline V gene are SQVTM and ANQGSEA. CDR3 size: 10 residues. V lost 4 bases to trimming and J lost 6 bases, with 3 bases between them.

The chain employs TRBV20-1 and TRBJ2-3, with D possibly matching TRBD2 (6 bases). CDR1 and CDR2 (germline): DFQATT, SNEGSKA (reference sequence). This CDR3 contains 15 residues. V was pared by 5 bases and J by 4 bases, with 19 bases between. CDR3 region: CSASPRRGRSDTQYF. Written as DNA, the CDR3 is TGCAGTGCTTCCCCCCGTCGGGGGAGATCAGATACGCAGTATTTT.

The gene calls are TRBV24-1 and TRBJ2-2; 14 bases match TRBD2. J was trimmed by 5 bases and V by 9 bases; bases with no gene match: 7. This CDR3 has 16 residues. Germline assignment: CDR1 KGHDR and CDR2 SFDVKD. In nucleotides, the CDR3 is TGTGCCACCCAGGGACTAGCGGGAGTGATGACCGGGGAGCTGTTTTTT. Amino acids: CATQGLAGVMTGELFF.

The rearrangement joins TRBV20-1 to TRBJ2-3, with TRBD2 matching 8 bases. The trim removed 0 bases at V and 9 bases at J, leaving 14 bases unmatched. Per the germline V gene, CDR1 is DFQATT and CDR2 is SNEGSKA (reference sequence). CDR3 length: 16 residues. This CDR3 reads CSARDPGPAGERTQYF. CDR3 DNA: TGCAGTGCTAGAGACCCAGGCCCAGCGGGAGAGAGGACGCAGTATTTT.

This clonotype was picked up a small number of times. The chain couples TRBV5-1 to TRBJ2-5; 7 bases agree with TRBD1. V shed 8 bases, J shed 4 bases, and the junction held 2 bases outside the gene matches. Germline V gene data show CDR1 as SGHRS and CDR2 as YFSETQ. This CDR3 contains 11 residues. CDR3 in DNA: TGCGCCAGAGACAGGGTAGAGACCCAGTACTTC. This translates into CARDRVETQYF.